This record concerns one TCR beta chain sequence. What it binds is unknown. This CDR3 has 14 residues. Trimming cost V 0 bases and J 5 bases, with 9 bases left between them. Looked up from germline, CDR1 is SGHRS and CDR2 is YFSETQ. Clones were read by immunoSEQ multiplex PCR, and TCRdb kept only the in-frame ones, dropping some. The sample lists tens of thousands of clones, around 87% occurring once. The data were taken from a study of T cell responses to AZD1222 COVID-19 vaccine. The study's findings and limits: In the spike-specific TCR repertoire, nearly half reportedly target unmutated variant regions. After the peak T cell response, and only then, were repertoires sampled.

This receptor was obtained from an adult in good health. V usage is TRBV5-1 and J usage is TRBJ2-1; D is possibly TRBD2 (5 bases). The sample was peripheral blood, taken on day 0 of AZD1222 vaccination. The CDR3 DNA reads TGCGCCAGCAGCTTGGTCGCGGGCGACAATGAGCAGTTCTTC. Its translation is CASSLVAGDNEQFF.